This T cell receptor beta chain was found in a study of cytomegalovirus exposure and HLA in healthy donors. The CDR3 length is 15 residues. The germline gives CDR1 LNHDA, CDR2 SQIVND (reference sequence). J gave up 4 bases and V 6 bases, and 7 bases lay outside the gene matches. This clone was observed a few times. 60 Vbeta and 13 Jbeta primers were used in PCR. Sequencing was performed with immunoSEQ multiplex PCR; in TCRdb, only in-frame clones are kept and a portion is missing. Of about 190,000 clones listed, more than 75% are singletons. Sequences were obtained from PBMCs. This receptor was taken from a woman between 50 and 59 years old in good health and CMV-seronegative. This rearrangement joins TRBV19 to TRBJ1-1; 11 bases map to TRBD1. CDR3 nucleotide sequence: TGTGCCAGTAGCGAGGACAGGGGGCGGTCCACTGAAGCTTTCTTT. Translated: CASSEDRGRSTEAFF.